This TCR beta chain was captured by sequencing in a study of blood T cell repertoires in COVID-19. The overall study: The cDNA or gDNA used as material had been derived from T cells, B-cell-depleted T cells, or PBMCs.

The repertoire was sequenced with immunoSEQ multiplex PCR; TCRdb's copy has only in-frame clones and lacks some. The sample lists roughly 250,000 clones, roughly three quarters occurring once. J was trimmed by 5 bases and V by 2 bases; bases with no gene match: 6. This CDR3 is built from 16 residues. CDR1 and CDR2 (germline): MNHEY, SVGEGT. The sequenced material came from peripheral blood. This chain connects TRBV6-2 or TRBV6-3 to TRBJ2-5; TRBD2 matches at 12 bases. This receptor was taken from a woman aged 40 to 50 with active or convalescent COVID-19. Written as DNA, the CDR3 is TGTGCCAGCAGTTACCAACTAGCGGGGGGTCGGGAGACCCAGTACTTC. Translation: CASSYQLAGGRETQYF.